This TCR beta chain was obtained from a study of T-cell reconstitution after alpha-beta-depleted transplantation in children. Remarks on this clonotype: The junction shows a germline mismatch at one end, possibly a read error.

The CDR3 is 17 residues long. CDR1 is DFQATT, CDR2 SNEGSKA, per germline (reference sequence). Using unique molecular identifiers, the investigators prepared the TCRbeta library. TCRdb passed the PCR reads through MiXCR, listing each CDR3 protein once. In the table there are roughly 350,000 distinct CDR3 sequences, about 9.3% of which are singletons. This sequence was found in a human donor who donated a stem cell graft to a child with acute lymphoblastic leukemia. The chain employs TRBV20-1 and TRBJ2-1; 13 nucleotides match TRBD2. The source material was PBMCs from the stem cell graft donor, sampled from the stem cell graft. The CDR3 region has the DNA TGCTGTGCTAGACTCCCTTTTACTAGCGGGAGGGACAATGAGCAGTTCTTC. Translation gives CCARLPFTSGRDNEQFF.